This TCR beta chain was documented in a study of shared clonotypes between healthy human individuals. Per germline, CDR1 LNHNV and CDR2 YYDKDF (reference sequence). Trimming stripped 0 bases from V and 4 bases from J, with 6 bases between. The length of the CDR3 is 13 residues. The table came from immunoSEQ multiplex PCR; TCRdb's copy has only in-frame clones and leaves some out. Of nearly 1 million clones listed, approximately 80% are singletons. The chain uses TRBV15 and TRBJ1-1; a possible D gene is TRBD1 (6 bases). The source of this sequence is a man aged 18 to 30 in good health. The material sequenced was memory CD4+ T cells sorted from blood. The subset denotes: CD45RA-negative fraction. CDR3 region: CATSREGATEAFF. CDR3 in DNA: TGTGCCACCAGCAGAGAGGGGGCCACTGAAGCTTTCTTT.